This entry concerns a single T cell receptor (beta chain). Its antigen is undetermined. This sample is part of a study of beta chain features in type 1 diabetes. Study-wide context: No patient-donor differences in age, gender, total cells or subset yield. Study-wide findings and caveats: Among patients with Type 1 diabetes, TCRB CDR3s were moderately but significantly shorter in every one of the four CD4+ subsets. In comparison with healthy donors, patients had naive, central memory and Treg TCRB repertoires that appeared more similar.

Expressed TCRB transcripts were sequenced after all isolated RNA was converted to cDNA. The method was immunoSEQ multiplex PCR; TCRdb's version includes in-frame clones alone and lacks a portion of them. The sample has 500,000 to 650,000 clones; 12% are singletons. This CDR3 is 15 amino acids long. CDR1 is SGHTA and CDR2 is FQGNSA in the germline V gene. V gave up 4 bases and J gave up 1 base; unmatched junction bases: 5. It was one heparinised blood draw, averaging around 110 mL, that each donor gave. It was via CD45RO/CCR7/CD25/CD127/CD95/CD27 that CD4+ naive, central memory, regulatory and stem cell-like memory cells were sorted.

Sequenced material: naive CD4+ T cells from blood. The source of this sequence is a man aged 25 to 40 with type 1 diabetes. The rearrangement links TRBV7-2 to TRBJ2-3, with 7 positions matching TRBD1. The CDR3 sequence: CASSSYRGGTDTQYF. The DNA for the CDR3 is TGTGCCAGCAGCTCGTACAGGGGAGGCACAGATACGCAGTATTTT.